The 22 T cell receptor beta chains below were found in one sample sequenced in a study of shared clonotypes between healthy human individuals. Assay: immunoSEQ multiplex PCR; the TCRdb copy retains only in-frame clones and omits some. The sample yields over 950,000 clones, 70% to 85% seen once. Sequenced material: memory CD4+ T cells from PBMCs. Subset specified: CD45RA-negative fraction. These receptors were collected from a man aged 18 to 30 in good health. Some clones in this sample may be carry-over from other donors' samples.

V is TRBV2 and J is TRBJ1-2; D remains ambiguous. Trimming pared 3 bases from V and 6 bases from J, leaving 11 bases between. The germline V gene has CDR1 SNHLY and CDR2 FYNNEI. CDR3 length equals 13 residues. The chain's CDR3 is CASSDSGANGYTF. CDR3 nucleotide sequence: TGTGCCAGCAGTGACTCCGGTGCCAATGGCTACACCTTC. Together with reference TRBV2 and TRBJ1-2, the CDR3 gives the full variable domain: EPEVTQTPSHQVTQMGQEVILRCVPISNHLYFYWYRQILGQKVEFLVSFYNNEISEKSEIFDDQFSVERPDGSNFTLKIRSTKLEDSAMYFCASSDSGANGYTFGSGTRLTVV.

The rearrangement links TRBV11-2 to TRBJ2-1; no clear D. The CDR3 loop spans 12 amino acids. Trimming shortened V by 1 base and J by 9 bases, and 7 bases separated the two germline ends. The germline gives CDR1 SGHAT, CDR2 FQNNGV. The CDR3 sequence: CASSLGGGEQFF. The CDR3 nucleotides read TGTGCCAGCAGCTTAGGGGGTGGTGAGCAGTTCTTC.

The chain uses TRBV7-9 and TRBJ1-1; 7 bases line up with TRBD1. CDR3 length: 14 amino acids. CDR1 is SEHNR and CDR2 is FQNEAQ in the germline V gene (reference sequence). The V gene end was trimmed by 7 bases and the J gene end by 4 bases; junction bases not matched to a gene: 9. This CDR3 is CASTQGGLSTEAFF. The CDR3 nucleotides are TGTGCCAGCACCCAGGGGGGGCTAAGCACTGAAGCTTTCTTT. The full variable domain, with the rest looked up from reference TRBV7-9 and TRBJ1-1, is DTGVSQNPRHKITKRGQNVTFRCDPISEHNRLYWYRQTLGQGPEFLTYFQNEAQLEKSRLLSDRFSAERPKGSFSTLEIQRTEQGDSAMYLCASTQGGLSTEAFFGQGTRLTVV.

DNA for the CDR3: TGTGCCAGCAGCTTAGTAGCGGAAGGTGCCTACGAGCAGTACTTC. Its protein product is CASSLVAEGAYEQYF. The chain combines TRBV7-9 with TRBJ2-7; tentative D call: TRBD2 (6 bases). Between the trimmed V and J ends, which lost 1 base and 2 bases, there was a span of 12 bases. Germline V lookup: CDR1 SEHNR, CDR2 FQNEAQ (reference sequence). The CDR3 extends over 15 amino acids.

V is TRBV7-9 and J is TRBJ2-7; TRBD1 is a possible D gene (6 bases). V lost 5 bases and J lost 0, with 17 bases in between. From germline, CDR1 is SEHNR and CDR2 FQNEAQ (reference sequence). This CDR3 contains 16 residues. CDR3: CASSTRQARSSYEQYF. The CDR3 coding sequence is TGTGCCAGCAGCACCAGACAGGCCAGGAGCTCCTACGAGCAGTACTTC.

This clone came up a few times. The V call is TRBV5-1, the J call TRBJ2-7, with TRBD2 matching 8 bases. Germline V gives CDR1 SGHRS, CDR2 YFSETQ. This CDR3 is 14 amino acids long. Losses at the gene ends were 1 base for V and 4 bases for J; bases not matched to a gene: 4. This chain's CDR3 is CASSLSGGAYEQYF. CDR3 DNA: TGCGCCAGCAGCTTGAGCGGGGGCGCATACGAGCAGTACTTC.

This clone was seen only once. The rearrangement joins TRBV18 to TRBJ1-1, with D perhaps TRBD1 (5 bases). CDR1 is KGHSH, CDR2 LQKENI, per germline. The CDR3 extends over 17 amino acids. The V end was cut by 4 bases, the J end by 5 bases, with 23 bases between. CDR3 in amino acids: CASSRDEEQLGETEAFF. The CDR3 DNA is TGTGCCAGCTCACGGGACGAGGAGCAGCTAGGAGAGACTGAAGCTTTCTTT.

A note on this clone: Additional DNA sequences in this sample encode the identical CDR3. The CDR3 DNA reads TGTGCCTGGAGCGTGGGAGGAACTAATGAAAAACTGTTTTTT. Translating gives CAWSVGGTNEKLFF. This sequence joins TRBV30 and TRBJ1-4; D not certain. The CDR3 is made up of 14 amino acids. Per germline, CDR1 GTSNPN and CDR2 SVGIG (reference sequence). V lost 3 bases to trimming and J lost 1 base, with 9 bases between them.

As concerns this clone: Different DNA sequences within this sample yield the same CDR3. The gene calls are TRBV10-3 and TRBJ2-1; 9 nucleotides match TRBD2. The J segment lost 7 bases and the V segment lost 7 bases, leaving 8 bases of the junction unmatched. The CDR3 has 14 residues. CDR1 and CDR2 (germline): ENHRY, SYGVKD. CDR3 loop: CAIKPGLAGNEQFF. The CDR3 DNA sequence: TGTGCCATCAAGCCGGGGCTAGCGGGGAATGAGCAGTTCTTC.

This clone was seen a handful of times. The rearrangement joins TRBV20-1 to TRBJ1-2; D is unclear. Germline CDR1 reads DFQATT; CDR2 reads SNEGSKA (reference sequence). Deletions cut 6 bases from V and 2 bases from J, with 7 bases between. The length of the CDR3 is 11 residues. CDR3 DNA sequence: TGCAGTGCCGTAGTGAACTATGGCTACACCTTC. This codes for CSAVVNYGYTF.

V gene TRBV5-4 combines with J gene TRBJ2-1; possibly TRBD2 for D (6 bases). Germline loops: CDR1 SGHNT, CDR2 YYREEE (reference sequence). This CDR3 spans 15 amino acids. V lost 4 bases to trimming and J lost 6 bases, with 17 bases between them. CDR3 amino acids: CASSPPGGIRNEQFF. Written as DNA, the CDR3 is TGTGCCAGCAGCCCCCCGGGCGGGATACGCAATGAGCAGTTCTTC.

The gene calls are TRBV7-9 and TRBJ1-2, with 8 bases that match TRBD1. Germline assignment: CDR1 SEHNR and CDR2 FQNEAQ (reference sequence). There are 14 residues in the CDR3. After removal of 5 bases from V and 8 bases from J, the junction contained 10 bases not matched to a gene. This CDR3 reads CASSIGQGRGGYTF. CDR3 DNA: TGTGCCAGCAGCATCGGACAGGGAAGAGGAGGCTACACCTTC.

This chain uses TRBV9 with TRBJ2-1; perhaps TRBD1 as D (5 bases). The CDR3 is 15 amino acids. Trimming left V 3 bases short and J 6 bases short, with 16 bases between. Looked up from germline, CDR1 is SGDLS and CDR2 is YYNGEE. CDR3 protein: CASSGLGEPGNEQFF. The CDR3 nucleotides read TGTGCCAGCAGCGGCCTAGGGGAACCGGGCAATGAGCAGTTCTTC. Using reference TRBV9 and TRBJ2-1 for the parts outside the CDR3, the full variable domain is DSGVTQTPKHLITATGQRVTLRCSPRSGDLSVYWYQQSLDQGLQFLIQYYNGEERAKGNILERFSAQQFPDLHSELNLSSLELGDSALYFCASSGLGEPGNEQFFGPGTRLTVL.

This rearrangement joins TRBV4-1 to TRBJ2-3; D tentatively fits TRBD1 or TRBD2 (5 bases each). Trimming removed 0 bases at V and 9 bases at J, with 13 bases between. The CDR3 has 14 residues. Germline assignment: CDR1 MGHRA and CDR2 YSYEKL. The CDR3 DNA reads TGCGCCAGCAGCCAAGAGGGGCGGGTCCAGACGCAGTATTTT. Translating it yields CASSQEGRVQTQYF.

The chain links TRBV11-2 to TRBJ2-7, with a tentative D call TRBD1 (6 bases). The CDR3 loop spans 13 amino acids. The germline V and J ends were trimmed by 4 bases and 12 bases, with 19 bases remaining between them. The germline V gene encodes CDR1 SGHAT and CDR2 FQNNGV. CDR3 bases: TGTGCCAGCAGCTCCCCTGGAGCTGGGGGCCGGTACTTC. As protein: CASSSPGAGGRYF.

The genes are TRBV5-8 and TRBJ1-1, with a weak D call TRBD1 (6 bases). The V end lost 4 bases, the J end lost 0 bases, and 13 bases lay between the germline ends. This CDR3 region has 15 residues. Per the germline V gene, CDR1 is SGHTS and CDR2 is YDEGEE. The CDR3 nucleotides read TGTGCCAGCAGCCCGACAGGAACTGTGAACACTGAAGCTTTCTTT. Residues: CASSPTGTVNTEAFF.

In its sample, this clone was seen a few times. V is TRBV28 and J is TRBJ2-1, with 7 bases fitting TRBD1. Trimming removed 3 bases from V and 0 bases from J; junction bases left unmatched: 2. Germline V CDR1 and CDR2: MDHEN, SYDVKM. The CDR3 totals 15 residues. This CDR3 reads CASSFRDSSYNEQFF. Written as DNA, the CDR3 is TGTGCCAGCAGTTTCCGGGACAGCTCCTACAATGAGCAGTTCTTC.

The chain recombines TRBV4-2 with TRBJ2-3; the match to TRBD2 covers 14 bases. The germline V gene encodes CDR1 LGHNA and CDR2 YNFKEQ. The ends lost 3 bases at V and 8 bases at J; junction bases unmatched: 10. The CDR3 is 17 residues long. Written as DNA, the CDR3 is TGTGCCAGCAGCCAGGGGACTAGCGGGAGAGGGTCGGGTACGCAGTATTTT. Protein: CASSQGTSGRGSGTQYF.

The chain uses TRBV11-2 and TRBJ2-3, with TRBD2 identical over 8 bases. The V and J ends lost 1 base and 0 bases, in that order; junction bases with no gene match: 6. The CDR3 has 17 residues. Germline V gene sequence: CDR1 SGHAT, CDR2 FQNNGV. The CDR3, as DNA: TGTGCCAGCAGCTTAGGGATCGGCGGGAGGAGCACAGATACGCAGTATTTT. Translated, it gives CASSLGIGGRSTDTQYF.

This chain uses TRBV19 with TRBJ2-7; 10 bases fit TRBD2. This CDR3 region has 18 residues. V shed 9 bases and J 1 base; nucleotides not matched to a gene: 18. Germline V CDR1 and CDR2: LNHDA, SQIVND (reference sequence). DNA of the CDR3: TGTGCCAGGCGTGGAGCTAGCGGGAGTTGGAAAGAGTCCTACGAGCAGTACTTC. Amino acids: CARRGASGSWKESYEQYF.

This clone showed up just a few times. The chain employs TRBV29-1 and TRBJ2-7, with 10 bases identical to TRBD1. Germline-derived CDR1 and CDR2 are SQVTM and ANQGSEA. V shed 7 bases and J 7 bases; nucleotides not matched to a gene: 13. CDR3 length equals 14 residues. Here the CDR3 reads CSAAGQGYQAEQYF. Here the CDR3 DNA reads TGCAGCGCCGCGGGACAGGGGTATCAAGCGGAGCAGTACTTC.

In DNA, the CDR3 is TGTGCCAGCAGTTTGACAGGGAGGGCGGCCGAGCAGTACTTC. Translation: CASSLTGRAAEQYF. V usage is TRBV28 and J usage is TRBJ2-7; either TRBD1 or TRBD2 may supply D (7 bases each). This CDR3 spans 14 amino acids. V dropped 3 bases and J dropped 6 bases, with 15 bases sitting between them. Germline V gene lookup returns CDR1 MDHEN and CDR2 SYDVKM. The variable domain in full, with the rest retrieved from reference TRBV28 and TRBJ2-7, is DVKVTQSSRYLVKRTGEKVFLECVQDMDHENMFWYRQDPGLGLRLIYFSYDVKMKEKGDIPEGYSVSREKKERFSLILESASTNQTSMYLCASSLTGRAAEQYFGPGTRLTVT.